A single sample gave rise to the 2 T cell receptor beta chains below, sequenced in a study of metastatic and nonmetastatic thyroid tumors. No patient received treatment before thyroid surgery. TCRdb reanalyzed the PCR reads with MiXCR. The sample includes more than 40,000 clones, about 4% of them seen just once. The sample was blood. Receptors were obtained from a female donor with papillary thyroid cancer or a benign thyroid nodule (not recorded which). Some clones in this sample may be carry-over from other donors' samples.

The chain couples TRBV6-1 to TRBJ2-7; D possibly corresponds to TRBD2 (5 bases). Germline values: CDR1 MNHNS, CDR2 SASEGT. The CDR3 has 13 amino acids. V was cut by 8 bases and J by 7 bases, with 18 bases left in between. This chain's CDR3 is CASQEEGVLEQYF. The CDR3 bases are TGTGCCAGCCAAGAAGAGGGCGTTTTGGAGCAGTACTTC.

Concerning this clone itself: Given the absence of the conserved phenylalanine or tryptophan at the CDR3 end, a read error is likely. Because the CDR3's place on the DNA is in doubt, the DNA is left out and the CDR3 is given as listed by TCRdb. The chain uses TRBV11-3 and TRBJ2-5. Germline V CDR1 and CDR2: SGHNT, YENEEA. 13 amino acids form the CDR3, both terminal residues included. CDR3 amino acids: CASSLRRSGSQYC.